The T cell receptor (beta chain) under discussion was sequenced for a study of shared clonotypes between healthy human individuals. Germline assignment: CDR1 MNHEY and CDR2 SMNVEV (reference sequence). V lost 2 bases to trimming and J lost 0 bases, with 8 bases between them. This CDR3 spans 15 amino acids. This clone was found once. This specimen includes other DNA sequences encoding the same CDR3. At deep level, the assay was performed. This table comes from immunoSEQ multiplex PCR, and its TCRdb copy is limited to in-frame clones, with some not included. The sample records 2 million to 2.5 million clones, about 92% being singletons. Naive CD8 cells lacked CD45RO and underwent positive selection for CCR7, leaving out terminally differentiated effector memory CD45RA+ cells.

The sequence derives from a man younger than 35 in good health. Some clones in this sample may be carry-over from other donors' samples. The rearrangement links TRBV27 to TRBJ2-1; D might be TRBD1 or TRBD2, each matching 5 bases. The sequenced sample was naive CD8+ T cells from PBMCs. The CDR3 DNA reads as TGTGCCAGCAGTTTACAGGGACGCTCCTACAATGAGCAGTTCTTC. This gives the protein CASSLQGRSYNEQFF.